The entry below gives a single T cell receptor (beta chain) sequence along with its context. These data are taken from a study of blood T cell repertoires in COVID-19. Study details: Material from acute and convalescent COVID-19 was sourced from the United States, Italy and Spain. T cells, B-cell-depleted T cells, or PBMCs provided the cDNA or gDNA that served as material.

Symptom resolution, clearance, or two negative PCRs marked the recovered donors of Cohort 3. Original processing methods: Amplification of reference gene primers provided the estimated nucleated cell counts. Some clones are missing from TCRdb's copy, which holds only in-frame ones; the method was immunoSEQ multiplex PCR. V, J and clone size derive from that table, while D and trimming were established from the DNA sequence. The table has approximately 170,000 clones, approximately 84% seen once. From germline, CDR1 is SGDLS and CDR2 YYNGEE. Trimming cost V 6 bases and J 8 bases, with 18 bases left between them. The CDR3 is made up of 15 amino acids.

The receptor was derived from a woman in her twenties or thirties who had recovered from COVID-19. Specimen: PBMCs or T cells enriched from blood (not recorded which). The chain carries TRBV9 and TRBJ1-6; possible D gene TRBD1, 5 bases. The DNA for the CDR3 is TGTGCCAGCACCTCGGGGGTAATGGGGGATTCACCCCTCCACTTT. It translates to CASTSGVMGDSPLHF.